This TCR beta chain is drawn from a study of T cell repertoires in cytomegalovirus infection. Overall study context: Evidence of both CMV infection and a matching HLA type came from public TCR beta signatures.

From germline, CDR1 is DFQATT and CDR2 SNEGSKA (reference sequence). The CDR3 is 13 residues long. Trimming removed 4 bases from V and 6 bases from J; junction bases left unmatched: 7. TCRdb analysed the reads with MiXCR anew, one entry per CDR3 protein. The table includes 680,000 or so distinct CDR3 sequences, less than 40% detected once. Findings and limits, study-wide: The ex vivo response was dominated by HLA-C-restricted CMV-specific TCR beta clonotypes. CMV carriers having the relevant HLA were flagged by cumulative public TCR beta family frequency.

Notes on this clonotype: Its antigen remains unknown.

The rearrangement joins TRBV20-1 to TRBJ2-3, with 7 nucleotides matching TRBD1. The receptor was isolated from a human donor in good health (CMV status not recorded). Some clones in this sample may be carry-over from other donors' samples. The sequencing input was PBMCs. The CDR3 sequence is CSATGTGVDTQYF. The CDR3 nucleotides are TGCAGTGCTACCGGCACAGGGGTGGATACGCAGTATTTT.